The T cell receptor beta chain under discussion was sequenced for a study of T cells in Graves' hyperthyroidism and ophthalmopathy. In the case of this clonotype: Its antigen is not identified.

V shed 5 bases and J 6 bases; nucleotides not matched to a gene: 8. CDR1 is KGHDR and CDR2 is SFDVKD in the germline V gene. This CDR3 contains 14 residues. Study findings and constraints: Blood also showed most of the thyroid clonotypes that were expanded above 0.001.

The source material, RNA transcripts, was used to amplify TCR beta CDR3 regions. A first-round RT-PCR of the TCR CDR3 used the HTBI primer set. TCRdb used MiXCR to reprocess the multiplex PCR reads, holding one entry per CDR3 protein. This sample has about 540,000 distinct CDR3 sequences, with under 60% found just once. This TCR came from a woman aged 18-29 years with Graves' hyperthyroidism. The chain joins TRBV24-1 to TRBJ1-2, with TRBD1 identical over 7 bases. Sequencing was carried out using peripheral blood or thyroid tissue (not recorded which). The CDR3 region is CATSALDRRNGYTF. The CDR3 DNA follows: TGTGCCACCAGTGCCCTGGACAGGCGAAATGGCTACACCTTC.